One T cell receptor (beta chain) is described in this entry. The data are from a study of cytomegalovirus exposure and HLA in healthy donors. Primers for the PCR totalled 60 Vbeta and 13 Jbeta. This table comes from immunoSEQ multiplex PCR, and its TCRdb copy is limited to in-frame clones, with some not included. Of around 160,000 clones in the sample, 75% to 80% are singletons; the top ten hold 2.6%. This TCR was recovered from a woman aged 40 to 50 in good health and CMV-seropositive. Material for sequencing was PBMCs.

In DNA form, the CDR3 reads TGTGCCAGCAGCCGGGGGACAGGGGAATATGGCTACACCTTC. Protein product: CASSRGTGEYGYTF. The chain combines TRBV7-2 with TRBJ1-2; 10 positions match TRBD1. The CDR3 runs 14 residues. Per the germline V gene, CDR1 is SGHTA and CDR2 is FQGNSA. V shed 5 bases and J 5 bases; nucleotides not matched to a gene: 5.